This entry features one TCR beta chain sequence. Its antigen is currently unknown. These data are taken from a study of T cells expressing NK-cell markers. Across the whole study: Repertoire data for TCR beta were derived from sorted T cells (CD3+CD56+NKG2C+, CD3+CD56+NKG2C- and CD3+CD56-NKG2C+). The sequencing cohort of eight donors included seven HCMV-seropositive individuals and one seronegative individual.

TCRdb derives one entry per CDR3 protein from the 5' RACE reads, leaving out DNA. In total, the table holds about 300,000 distinct CDR3 sequences. From germline, CDR1 is MNHEY and CDR2 SMNVEV (reference sequence). The CDR3 totals 14 residues. Study-wide findings and caveats: The leading position in the CD3+CD56-NKG2C+ fraction of several donors also went to these clonotypes. Clarity on HCMV specificity was lacking for the expanded NKG2C+ T cell clones.

Material: blood T cells: a sorted CD56 or NKG2C T cell subset, CD4+ or CD8+ T cells, or bulk PBMC T cells (not recorded which). This receptor was taken from a woman aged 18 to 75 in good health. V is TRBV27 and J is TRBJ1-1. The chain's CDR3 is CASTRGGPDTEAFF.